What follows are 8 T cell receptor beta chains derived from one specimen sequenced in a study of T-cell reconstitution after alpha-beta-depleted transplantation in children. During its preparation, the TCRbeta library received unique molecular identifiers. Using its own MiXCR run on the PCR reads, TCRdb lists one record per CDR3 protein. The data contain almost 600,000 distinct CDR3 sequences, over 20% of them seen just once; the ten biggest clones take up about 35%. The sequencing here drew on PBMCs, taken before TCRalphabeta/CD19-depleted stem cell transplant. The receptors stem from a boy in the first two years of life with Wiskott-Aldrich syndrome, due to receive a stem cell transplant.

This clonotype was observed many times. The J gene is TRBJ2-6, the V gene TRBV12-3 or TRBV12-4; the D gene is possibly TRBD1 (6 bases). V was clipped by 5 bases and J by 4 bases, with 12 bases between them. The CDR3 consists of 15 residues. CDR3 in amino acids: CASSPTGSGANVLTF. The CDR3, as DNA: TGTGCCAGCAGTCCAACAGGGTCAGGGGCCAACGTCCTGACTTTC.

In its sample, this clonotype was seen a few times. The V and J genes are TRBV29-1 and TRBJ2-1; 8 bases fit TRBD1. The CDR3 consists of 15 residues. V dropped 6 bases and J dropped 5; count of bases not matched to a gene: 12. Germline V CDR1 and CDR2: SQVTM, ANQGSEA. The CDR3 DNA reads TGCAGCGTCCCCAGTGCGGGACAGGTCCACAATGAGCAGTTCTTC. This gives the protein CSVPSAGQVHNEQFF.

This clonotype has more than one count but fewer than ten. The chain links TRBV2 to TRBJ1-2, with a tentative D call TRBD1 (5 bases). CDR1 is SNHLY and CDR2 is FYNNEI in the germline V gene. Trimming took 7 bases from V and 4 from J, leaving 16 bases between them. CDR3 length: 14 residues. Here the CDR3 DNA reads TGTGCCAGCACCCTGATAGGGGTCCTCTATGGCTACACCTTC. Translated, it gives CASTLIGVLYGYTF.

The CDR3 region has the DNA TGTGCCAGCAGCCGCATGGGGACCCAGTACTTC. Translating gives CASSRMGTQYF. The V gene is TRBV28, the J gene TRBJ2-5, with D uncertain. V was pared by 6 bases and J by 7 bases, with 9 bases between. Germline V gene lookup returns CDR1 MDHEN and CDR2 SYDVKM. The length of the CDR3 is 11 residues.

The table lists this clonotype with a few counts. The V and J genes are TRBV12-3 or TRBV12-4 and TRBJ2-1, with D unclear. The V and J ends lost 5 bases and 0 bases respectively, with 11 bases between them. The CDR3 is made up of 15 amino acids. The DNA of the CDR3 is TGTGCCAGCAGTCCCCAATCAAGCTCCTACAATGAGCAGTTCTTC. This codes for CASSPQSSSYNEQFF.

The chain has TRBV11-1 and TRBJ2-1, with no clear D. Germline CDR1 SGHAT, CDR2 FQDESV (reference sequence). V lost 1 base, J lost 8 bases, and 12 bases lay in between. This CDR3 spans 14 amino acids. Here the CDR3 reads CASSLEGIVDEQFF. The CDR3 DNA reads as TGTGCCAGCAGCTTAGAAGGCATCGTCGATGAGCAGTTCTTC.

This clonotype was seen a few times. The rearrangement links TRBV20-1 to TRBJ2-3, with 11 bases aligning to TRBD2. The CDR3 runs to 15 residues. In germline, CDR1 is DFQATT, CDR2 SNEGSKA (reference sequence). V shed 3 bases, J shed 5 bases, and the junction held 7 bases outside the gene matches. CDR3: CSASKLAGAIDTQYF. The CDR3 DNA follows: TGCAGTGCTAGTAAACTAGCGGGAGCCATAGATACGCAGTATTTT.

This clonotype was counted between two and nine times. V usage is TRBV6-5 and J usage is TRBJ1-5; D not resolved. The CDR3 is 14 residues long. Trimming stripped 0 bases from V and 4 bases from J, with 7 bases between. Germline V gene lookup returns CDR1 MNHEY and CDR2 SVGAGI. CDR3 coding DNA: TGTGCCAGCAGTTACTCGAGGCCGAATCAGCCCCAGCATTTT. Translating gives CASSYSRPNQPQHF.